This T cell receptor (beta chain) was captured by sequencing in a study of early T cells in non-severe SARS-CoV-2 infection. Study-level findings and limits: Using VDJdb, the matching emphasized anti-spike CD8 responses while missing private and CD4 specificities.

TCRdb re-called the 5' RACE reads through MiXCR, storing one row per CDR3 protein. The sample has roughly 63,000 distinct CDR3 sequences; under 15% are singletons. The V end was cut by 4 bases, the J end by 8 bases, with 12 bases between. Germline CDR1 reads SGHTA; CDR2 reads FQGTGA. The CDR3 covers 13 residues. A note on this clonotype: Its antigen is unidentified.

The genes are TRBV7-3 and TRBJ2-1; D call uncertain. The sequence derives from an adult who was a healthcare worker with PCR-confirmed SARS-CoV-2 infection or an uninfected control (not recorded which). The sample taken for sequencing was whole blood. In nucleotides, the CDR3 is TGTGCCAGCAGCTCCTCGCCGGGTGATGAGCAGTTCTTC. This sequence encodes CASSSSPGDEQFF.